The rows below give T cell receptor beta chains drawn from one sample of a study of T-cell memory formation after mild COVID-19. Using its own MiXCR run on the 5' RACE reads, TCRdb lists one record per CDR3 protein. The sample consists of 350,000 or so distinct CDR3 sequences, roughly 21% of them appearing once. The specimen sequenced was PBMCs or a T cell subset sorted from them (not recorded which). The receptors originated from an adult woman who had mild COVID-19 (a few samples of this study predate the infection). Cell type and time point are not known. CDR3s include the opening cysteine and the closing phenylalanine or tryptophan. Fields, in order: D gene, V gene, J gene, clone size, CDR3 protein, CDR3 DNA. A D gene is named only where the DNA matches it firmly. A row's size may be missing; if present it is once, few, many or a size class.

D gene: TRBD1
V gene: TRBV4-1
J gene: TRBJ1-1
clone size: many
CDR3 protein: CASSQAGQGFTEAFF
CDR3 DNA: TGCGCCAGCAGCCAAGCCGGACAGGGGTTCACTGAAGCTTTCTTT

D gene: .
V gene: TRBV29-1
J gene: TRBJ1-2
clone size: .
CDR3 protein: CSVDSLANYGYTF
CDR3 DNA: TGCAGCGTAGACAGCCTAGCAAACTATGGCTACACCTTC

D gene: .
V gene: TRBV5-1
J gene: TRBJ1-1
clone size: few
CDR3 protein: CASSLGGQGNTEAFF
CDR3 DNA: TGCGCCAGCAGCTTGGGGGGCCAAGGGAACACTGAAGCTTTCTTT

D gene: .
V gene: TRBV20-1
J gene: TRBJ2-7
clone size: .
CDR3 protein: CSARELAAGVGGSSYEQYF
CDR3 DNA: TGCAGTGCTAGAGAGTTAGCGGCAGGAGTGGGGGGAAGCTCCTACGAGCAGTACTTC

D gene: .
V gene: TRBV6-1
J gene: TRBJ1-2
clone size: few
CDR3 protein: CASSDKVTSGYTF
CDR3 DNA: TGTGCCAGCAGTGATAAAGTTACGTCTGGCTACACCTTC

D gene: TRBD1
V gene: TRBV6-6
J gene: TRBJ2-1
clone size: many
CDR3 protein: CASRRQGAVNEQFF
CDR3 DNA: TGTGCCAGCAGAAGACAGGGGGCGGTCAATGAGCAGTTCTTC

D gene: TRBD2
V gene: TRBV7-6
J gene: TRBJ2-2
clone size: .
CDR3 protein: CASSPSGGSAGELFF
CDR3 DNA: TGTGCCAGCAGCCCTAGCGGGGGGTCCGCCGGGGAGCTGTTTTTT

D gene: TRBD2
V gene: TRBV24-1
J gene: TRBJ2-1
clone size: .
CDR3 protein: CATSRVTGLESYNEQFF
CDR3 DNA: TGTGCCACCAGTCGGGTTACGGGACTAGAATCCTACAATGAGCAGTTCTTC

D gene: .
V gene: TRBV7-8
J gene: TRBJ2-3
clone size: many
CDR3 protein: CASSRTGAGATDTQYF
CDR3 DNA: TGTGCCAGCAGCAGGACTGGCGCAGGGGCCACAGATACGCAGTATTTT

D gene: .
V gene: TRBV10-3
J gene: TRBJ2-5
clone size: .
CDR3 protein: CAIPGPQETQYF
CDR3 DNA: TGTGCCATCCCGGGCCCTCAAGAGACCCAGTACTTC

D gene: TRBD1
V gene: TRBV29-1
J gene: TRBJ1-2
clone size: .
CDR3 protein: CSAVTGGGGYTF
CDR3 DNA: TGCAGCGCCGTAACAGGGGGAGGTGGCTACACCTTC

D gene: .
V gene: TRBV5-1
J gene: TRBJ2-7
clone size: .
CDR3 protein: CASSLEAYEQYF
CDR3 DNA: TGCGCCAGCAGCTTAGAAGCCTACGAGCAGTACTTC

D gene: TRBD1
V gene: TRBV7-9
J gene: TRBJ2-5
clone size: few
CDR3 protein: CASIPPGGSRETQYF
CDR3 DNA: TGTGCCAGCATCCCCCCAGGGGGCAGTAGAGAGACCCAGTACTTC

D gene: TRBD2
V gene: TRBV24-1
J gene: TRBJ2-1
clone size: .
CDR3 protein: CATSEQGLAGGNEQFF
CDR3 DNA: TGTGCCACCAGTGAACAAGGACTAGCGGGAGGCAATGAGCAGTTCTTC

D gene: .
V gene: TRBV1
J gene: TRBJ1-4
clone size: .
CDR3 protein: CTSSQDNWTGVEKLFF
CDR3 DNA: TGCACCAGCAGCCAAGATAACTGGACAGGGGTTGAAAAACTGTTTTTT

D gene: TRBD1
V gene: TRBV9
J gene: TRBJ2-1
clone size: few
CDR3 protein: CASSVVPDRGSYNEQFF
CDR3 DNA: TGTGCCAGCAGCGTAGTGCCGGACAGGGGTTCCTACAATGAGCAGTTCTTC

D gene: .
V gene: TRBV2
J gene: TRBJ1-5
clone size: .
CDR3 protein: CASSEGEGVQPQHF
CDR3 DNA: TGTGCCAGCAGTGAGGGCGAGGGGGTGCAGCCCCAGCATTTT

D gene: .
V gene: TRBV18
J gene: TRBJ1-5
clone size: .
CDR3 protein: CASSPYPNGAFVQPQHF
CDR3 DNA: TGTGCCAGCTCACCTTACCCTAACGGGGCGTTTGTTCAGCCCCAGCATTTT

D gene: TRBD2
V gene: TRBV7-2
J gene: TRBJ2-1
clone size: few
CDR3 protein: CASSLVSGKSHEQFF
CDR3 DNA: TGTGCCAGCAGCTTAGTCAGCGGGAAGTCCCATGAGCAGTTCTTC

D gene: TRBD2
V gene: TRBV12-3/TRBV12-4
J gene: TRBJ2-3
clone size: .
CDR3 protein: CASSRQARSTSGSTDTQYF
CDR3 DNA: TGTGCCAGCAGCCGCCAGGCGAGGTCCACTAGCGGTAGCACAGATACGCAGTATTTT

D gene: .
V gene: TRBV20-1
J gene: TRBJ1-6
clone size: few
CDR3 protein: CSASLGPLGDSPLHF
CDR3 DNA: TGCAGTGCTAGTCTGGGCCCCCTAGGGGATTCACCCCTCCACTTT

D gene: .
V gene: TRBV6-5
J gene: TRBJ1-1
clone size: few
CDR3 protein: CASSFDWNTEAFF
CDR3 DNA: TGTGCCAGCAGTTTCGACTGGAACACTGAAGCTTTCTTT

D gene: .
V gene: TRBV12-5
J gene: TRBJ1-5
clone size: many
CDR3 protein: CASGPGGNQPQHF
CDR3 DNA: TGTGCTAGTGGTCCCGGAGGCAATCAGCCCCAGCATTTT

D gene: .
V gene: TRBV20-1
J gene: TRBJ1-1
clone size: .
CDR3 protein: CSARGPGVPEAFF
CDR3 DNA: TGCAGTGCTAGAGGACCAGGGGTTCCTGAAGCTTTCTTT

D gene: .
V gene: TRBV6-2/TRBV6-3
J gene: TRBJ1-1
clone size: few
CDR3 protein: CASSYLATEAFF
CDR3 DNA: TGTGCCAGCAGTTATTTGGCCACTGAAGCTTTCTTT

D gene: TRBD2
V gene: TRBV7-8
J gene: TRBJ2-7
clone size: few
CDR3 protein: CASSPGTSGATYEQYF
CDR3 DNA: TGTGCCAGCAGTCCCGGGACTAGCGGGGCCACCTACGAGCAGTACTTC

D gene: .
V gene: TRBV9
J gene: TRBJ2-1
clone size: few
CDR3 protein: CASSVVNGLDQFF
CDR3 DNA: TGTGCCAGCAGCGTAGTTAACGGACTTGACCAGTTCTTC

D gene: TRBD1
V gene: TRBV2
J gene: TRBJ2-3
clone size: .
CDR3 protein: CASSGTGWGEDTQYF
CDR3 DNA: TGTGCCAGCAGTGGGACAGGGTGGGGAGAAGATACGCAGTATTTT

D gene: TRBD2
V gene: TRBV9
J gene: TRBJ2-1
clone size: .
CDR3 protein: CASSGGLAGDFREQFF
CDR3 DNA: TGTGCCAGCAGCGGCGGTCTAGCGGGAGATTTCCGCGAGCAGTTCTTC

D gene: TRBD2
V gene: TRBV5-1
J gene: TRBJ2-5
clone size: .
CDR3 protein: CASSLGLAGEETQYF
CDR3 DNA: TGCGCCAGCAGCTTGGGACTAGCGGGTGAAGAGACCCAGTACTTC

D gene: .
V gene: TRBV4-2
J gene: TRBJ1-1
clone size: .
CDR3 protein: CASSQIGQAEAFF
CDR3 DNA: TGTGCCAGCAGCCAAATTGGTCAGGCTGAAGCTTTCTTT

D gene: .
V gene: TRBV6-2/TRBV6-3
J gene: TRBJ2-5
clone size: .
CDR3 protein: CASSYPPKARSIVETQYF
CDR3 DNA: TGTGCCAGCAGTTACCCTCCAAAAGCGAGGAGCATCGTAGAGACCCAGTACTTC

D gene: .
V gene: TRBV7-6
J gene: TRBJ2-1
clone size: .
CDR3 protein: CASSLNFRVSYNEQFF
CDR3 DNA: TGTGCCAGCAGCTTGAACTTCAGGGTCTCCTACAATGAGCAGTTCTTC

D gene: .
V gene: TRBV24-1
J gene: TRBJ2-1
clone size: .
CDR3 protein: CATSDQGGPDRNEQFF
CDR3 DNA: TGTGCCACCAGTGATCAAGGGGGTCCCGACAGGAATGAGCAGTTCTTC

D gene: TRBD1
V gene: TRBV7-9
J gene: TRBJ1-1
clone size: .
CDR3 protein: CASSYWTGNTEAFF
CDR3 DNA: TGTGCCAGCAGCTACTGGACAGGGAACACTGAAGCTTTCTTT

D gene: .
V gene: TRBV3-1
J gene: TRBJ2-5
clone size: .
CDR3 protein: CASSPVGVGVQETQYF
CDR3 DNA: TGTGCCAGCAGCCCCGTGGGCGTGGGGGTGCAAGAGACCCAGTACTTC

D gene: TRBD2
V gene: TRBV6-4
J gene: TRBJ2-1
clone size: few
CDR3 protein: CASSEFGAGSYNEQFF
CDR3 DNA: TGTGCCAGCAGTGAATTCGGAGCGGGGTCCTACAATGAGCAGTTCTTC

D gene: TRBD2
V gene: TRBV30
J gene: TRBJ2-1
clone size: .
CDR3 protein: CAWTSGRSRNEQFF
CDR3 DNA: TGTGCCTGGACTAGCGGGAGGTCAAGGAATGAGCAGTTCTTC

D gene: TRBD2
V gene: TRBV19
J gene: TRBJ2-7
clone size: .
CDR3 protein: CASSMTSVSYEQYF
CDR3 DNA: TGTGCCAGTAGTATGACTAGCGTCTCCTACGAGCAGTACTTC

D gene: .
V gene: TRBV20-1
J gene: TRBJ2-3
clone size: few
CDR3 protein: CSTTQLGTDTQYF
CDR3 DNA: TGCAGCACGACCCAACTCGGCACAGATACGCAGTATTTT

D gene: .
V gene: TRBV7-3
J gene: TRBJ2-7
clone size: .
CDR3 protein: CASSALDFGEQYF
CDR3 DNA: TGTGCCAGCAGCGCTCTGGACTTCGGCGAGCAGTACTTC

D gene: .
V gene: TRBV6-1
J gene: TRBJ1-5
clone size: .
CDR3 protein: CASRGSINQPQHF
CDR3 DNA: TGTGCCAGCAGGGGTAGCATTAATCAGCCCCAGCATTTT

D gene: .
V gene: TRBV12-3/TRBV12-4
J gene: TRBJ2-1
clone size: .
CDR3 protein: CASSFSGGAYNEQFF
CDR3 DNA: TGTGCCAGCAGTTTTTCGGGGGGCGCCTACAATGAGCAGTTCTTC

D gene: .
V gene: TRBV30
J gene: TRBJ2-1
clone size: few
CDR3 protein: CAWSVAYHNEQFF
CDR3 DNA: TGTGCCTGGAGTGTTGCCTACCACAATGAGCAGTTCTTC

D gene: TRBD2
V gene: TRBV4-3
J gene: TRBJ2-2
clone size: few
CDR3 protein: CASSVAGGPTGELFF
CDR3 DNA: TGCGCCAGCAGCGTGGCGGGAGGACCCACCGGGGAGCTGTTTTTT

D gene: .
V gene: TRBV5-1
J gene: TRBJ2-1
clone size: .
CDR3 protein: CASSLAGPEFF
CDR3 DNA: TGCGCCAGCAGCTTGGCCGGGCCGGAGTTCTTC

D gene: .
V gene: TRBV6-5
J gene: TRBJ1-2
clone size: few
CDR3 protein: CASSSTVEDQGKANYGYTF
CDR3 DNA: TGTGCCAGCAGTTCCACTGTCGAAGACCAGGGGAAAGCTAACTATGGCTACACCTTC

D gene: .
V gene: TRBV20-1
J gene: TRBJ2-7
clone size: .
CDR3 protein: CSAIGYEQYF
CDR3 DNA: TGCAGTGCTATAGGTTACGAGCAGTACTTC

D gene: .
V gene: TRBV7-2
J gene: TRBJ2-3
clone size: many
CDR3 protein: CASSFVVDTQYF
CDR3 DNA: TGTGCCAGCAGCTTCGTTGTAGATACGCAGTATTTT

D gene: .
V gene: TRBV7-2
J gene: TRBJ2-1
clone size: few
CDR3 protein: CASSPPEGYNEQFF
CDR3 DNA: TGTGCCAGCAGCCCGCCGGAGGGGTACAATGAGCAGTTCTTC

D gene: TRBD2
V gene: TRBV5-1
J gene: TRBJ2-7
clone size: .
CDR3 protein: CASSLGTSGGNYEQYF
CDR3 DNA: TGCGCCAGCAGCTTGGGGACTAGCGGGGGGAACTACGAGCAGTACTTC

D gene: TRBD2
V gene: TRBV15
J gene: TRBJ2-1
clone size: .
CDR3 protein: CATSRLGTSGGPYNEQFF
CDR3 DNA: TGTGCCACCAGCAGACTAGGGACTAGCGGGGGGCCCTACAATGAGCAGTTCTTC

D gene: .
V gene: TRBV10-3
J gene: TRBJ1-1
clone size: .
CDR3 protein: CAISGVFGGTEAFF
CDR3 DNA: TGTGCCATCAGTGGGGTGTTTGGGGGCACTGAAGCTTTCTTT

D gene: .
V gene: TRBV7-9
J gene: TRBJ2-7
clone size: .
CDR3 protein: CASSQVPLEQYF
CDR3 DNA: TGTGCCAGCAGCCAAGTACCTCTCGAGCAGTACTTC

D gene: TRBD1
V gene: TRBV6-5
J gene: TRBJ1-4
clone size: .
CDR3 protein: CAVRRGRRDNEKLFF
CDR3 DNA: TGTGCCGTAAGAAGGGGGCGCAGGGATAATGAAAAACTGTTTTTT

D gene: TRBD2
V gene: TRBV7-2
J gene: TRBJ2-5
clone size: few
CDR3 protein: CASSLTREGQETQYF
CDR3 DNA: TGTGCCAGCAGCTTAACGCGGGAGGGCCAGGAGACCCAGTACTTC

D gene: .
V gene: TRBV27
J gene: TRBJ2-1
clone size: few
CDR3 protein: CASRLDPGEDEQFF
CDR3 DNA: TGTGCCAGCAGACTGGATCCGGGGGAGGATGAGCAGTTCTTC

D gene: TRBD2
V gene: TRBV20-1
J gene: TRBJ2-4
clone size: .
CDR3 protein: CSALAGGRDIQYF
CDR3 DNA: TGCAGTGCCCTAGCGGGTGGGAGGGACATTCAGTACTTC

D gene: TRBD2
V gene: TRBV20-1
J gene: TRBJ2-5
clone size: .
CDR3 protein: CSARDPTKPGLAGGPLGFGETQYF
CDR3 DNA: TGCAGTGCTAGAGATCCGACGAAGCCGGGACTAGCGGGAGGTCCATTGGGCTTTGGGGAGACCCAGTACTTC